Listed below are T cell receptor beta chains from one sample, sequenced in a study of T cell responses to AZD1222 COVID-19 vaccine. Method: immunoSEQ multiplex PCR; TCRdb's copy keeps in-frame clones and lacks some. This table has about 140,000 clones, 85% to 95% appearing once. This material consisted of peripheral blood, taken after recovery from COVID-19. These receptors all come from an adult who had recovered from COVID-19. Each CDR3 is given with its conserved first and last residue. The D gene is left open where the match is weak. The listing skips clone size in some rows; elsewhere it reads once, few, many or a size class.

size: NA
V: TRBV7-9
J: TRBJ2-1
D: NA
DNA: TGTGCCAGCAGCCGAAAGGCGGCCCCCGGGAGCTCCTACAATGAGCAGTTCTTC
CDR3: CASSRKAAPGSSYNEQFF

size: NA
V: TRBV7-9
J: TRBJ2-3
D: NA
DNA: TGTGCCAGCAGCCCTTCATCAGATACGCAGTATTTT
CDR3: CASSPSSDTQYF

size: NA
V: TRBV15
J: TRBJ1-5
D: NA
DNA: TGTGCCACCAGCAGAGATAGGGTAGGTCAGCCCCAGCATTTT
CDR3: CATSRDRVGQPQHF

size: NA
V: TRBV7-9
J: TRBJ2-7
D: NA
DNA: TGTGCCAGCAGTGGGGGAGACTACGAGCAGTACTTC
CDR3: CASSGGDYEQYF

size: once
V: TRBV28
J: TRBJ1-2
D: TRBD1
DNA: TGTGCCGCTCTACAGGGGAACTATGGCTACACCTTC
CDR3: CAALQGNYGYTF

size: NA
V: TRBV27
J: TRBJ2-2
D: TRBD2
DNA: TGTGCCAGCACCAAAATCGGGACTAGCGGGCAAACCGGGGAGCTGTTTTTT
CDR3: CASTKIGTSGQTGELFF

size: NA
V: TRBV20-1
J: TRBJ2-5
D: NA
DNA: TGCAGTGCTAGAGAGTACGAGACCCAGTACTTC
CDR3: CSAREYETQYF

size: NA
V: TRBV30
J: TRBJ2-7
D: NA
DNA: TGTGCCTGGAATCCCCCCGGGGCCTACGAGCAGTACTTC
CDR3: CAWNPPGAYEQYF

size: few
V: TRBV6-4
J: TRBJ2-1
D: NA
DNA: TGTGCCAGCAGTGCGAAGGGGATGAGCTCCTACAATGAGCAGTTCTTC
CDR3: CASSAKGMSSYNEQFF

size: NA
V: TRBV4-1
J: TRBJ1-5
D: TRBD1
DNA: TGCGCCAGCAGCCAGTGGACAGGAGGGGAACAGCCCCAGCATTTT
CDR3: CASSQWTGGEQPQHF

size: NA
V: TRBV3-1/TRBV3-2
J: TRBJ1-1
D: TRBD1
DNA: TGTGCCAGCAGCCTTGGACAGGGCCCCTCTGAAGCTTTCTTT
CDR3: CASSLGQGPSEAFF

size: NA
V: TRBV25-1
J: TRBJ1-1
D: TRBD1
DNA: TGTGCCAGCAGTGATTGGGACAGGGAGAACACTGAAGCTTTCTTT
CDR3: CASSDWDRENTEAFF

size: NA
V: TRBV27
J: TRBJ2-7
D: NA
DNA: TGTGCCAGCAGTTCTGCGGGGGCAGAAGACTACGAGCAGTACTTC
CDR3: CASSSAGAEDYEQYF

size: NA
V: TRBV7-8
J: TRBJ1-1
D: NA
DNA: TGTGCCAGCAGCTTAGGGTCCCGGAACACTGAAGCTTTCTTT
CDR3: CASSLGSRNTEAFF

size: once
V: TRBV27
J: TRBJ1-1
D: NA
DNA: TGTGCCAGCAGTCCAAGGGGGGTTGGCGCTGAAGCTTTCTTT
CDR3: CASSPRGVGAEAFF

size: NA
V: TRBV5-1
J: TRBJ2-7
D: NA
DNA: TGCGCCAGCAGCTTGGAAGGAGCGGTTTCCTACGAGCAGTACTTC
CDR3: CASSLEGAVSYEQYF

size: NA
V: TRBV7-9
J: TRBJ2-1
D: TRBD2
DNA: TGTGCCAGCAGCCCTAGCGGGAGGTCCTACAATGAGCAGTTCTTC
CDR3: CASSPSGRSYNEQFF

size: NA
V: TRBV21-1
J: TRBJ2-7
D: NA
DNA: TGTGCCAGCAGCAAAGTTGGACTTGCGACCTACGAGCAGTACTTC
CDR3: CASSKVGLATYEQYF

size: NA
V: TRBV23-1
J: TRBJ1-6
D: NA
DNA: TGCGCCAGCAGTCATTCCCCAAAAAGACAGGCGGATAATTCACCCCTCCACTTT
CDR3: CASSHSPKRQADNSPLHF

size: NA
V: TRBV7-2
J: TRBJ1-2
D: TRBD1
DNA: TGTGCCAGCAGCCCCCGACAGGGACCTCCCCATGGCTACACCTTC
CDR3: CASSPRQGPPHGYTF

size: NA
V: TRBV7-6
J: TRBJ2-7
D: NA
DNA: TGTGCCAGCAGCGTGGAGAGGGGGGACCGCTACGAGCAGTACTTC
CDR3: CASSVERGDRYEQYF

size: NA
V: TRBV6-6
J: TRBJ2-7
D: NA
DNA: TGTGCCAGCAGCAATGCAAGGGAGCAGGGAAGGTACGAGCAGTACTTC
CDR3: CASSNAREQGRYEQYF

size: NA
V: TRBV6-5
J: TRBJ1-5
D: NA
DNA: TGTGCCACCTTCACAGGGAGCAATCAGCCCCAGCATTTT
CDR3: CATFTGSNQPQHF

size: NA
V: TRBV4-2
J: TRBJ2-1
D: NA
DNA: TGTGCCAGCAGCCAAGATTTGTCCCAGTCCTACAATGAGCAGTTCTTC
CDR3: CASSQDLSQSYNEQFF

size: NA
V: TRBV5-5
J: TRBJ2-1
D: TRBD2
DNA: TGTGCCAGCAGCTTGTCTCTAGCGGGAAATGAGCAGTTCTTC
CDR3: CASSLSLAGNEQFF

size: NA
V: TRBV7-9
J: TRBJ2-7
D: NA
DNA: TGTGCCAGCAGCTTAGGGAAAGGCGTTTCCCACTTGGCCTACGAGCAGTACTTC
CDR3: CASSLGKGVSHLAYEQYF

size: NA
V: TRBV3-1/TRBV3-2
J: TRBJ2-5
D: NA
DNA: TGTGCCAGCAGCCAAATCGCGGGACGTTATAACTTC
CDR3: CASSQIAGRYNF

size: NA
V: TRBV3-1/TRBV3-2
J: TRBJ1-5
D: NA
DNA: TGTGCCAGCAGCCAACTCCCCAAGAGTCAGCCCCAGCATTTT
CDR3: CASSQLPKSQPQHF

size: NA
V: TRBV6-5
J: TRBJ1-2
D: TRBD1
DNA: TGTGCCAGCAGTCTGGGACAGGCCAGCTATGGCTACACCTTC
CDR3: CASSLGQASYGYTF

size: NA
V: TRBV5-1
J: TRBJ2-7
D: NA
DNA: TGCGCCAGCTCGGGAGTACGGTCCTACGAGCAGTACTTC
CDR3: CASSGVRSYEQYF

size: NA
V: TRBV6-5
J: TRBJ1-5
D: NA
DNA: TGTGCCAGCAGTTACTCGATACAGGGTGGTCAGCCCCAGCATTTT
CDR3: CASSYSIQGGQPQHF

size: once
V: TRBV27
J: TRBJ1-5
D: NA
DNA: TGTGCCAGCAGTACCGGGGGTGGCAATCAGCCCCAGCATTTT
CDR3: CASSTGGGNQPQHF